These T cell receptor beta chains were read from a single sample in a study of radiation and T cells in renal cell carcinoma. Only in-frame clones appear in the TCRdb table, and some are missing; sequencing was by immunoSEQ multiplex PCR. Here the sample spans 23,000 or so clones, roughly 64% being singletons. The sample here was tumor tissue, taken from a patient whose treatment was nephrectomy without radiotherapy. These receptors came from a man between 35 and 55 years old with renal cell carcinoma. Each CDR3 is given with its conserved first and last residue. The D gene is left open where the match is weak. For some rows the clone size is stated as once, few or many, or as a class when expanded; others skip it.

v_call: TRBV9; j_call: TRBJ1-4; clone_size: few; d_call: TRBD1; cdr3_aa: CASTLGQGLNEKLFF; cdr3_nt: TGTGCCAGCACTCTGGGACAGGGACTTAATGAAAAACTGTTTTTT
v_call: TRBV18; j_call: TRBJ1-2; clone_size: few; d_call: TRBD1; cdr3_aa: CASSPSVTGEDGYTF; cdr3_nt: TGTGCCAGCTCACCCTCAGTGACAGGGGAGGATGGCTACACCTTC
v_call: TRBV13; j_call: TRBJ2-3; clone_size: few; d_call: TRBD2; cdr3_aa: CASSYRLAGTDTQYF; cdr3_nt: TGTGCCAGCAGCTACAGACTAGCGGGCACAGATACGCAGTATTTT
v_call: TRBV5-6; j_call: TRBJ2-4; clone_size: .; d_call: .; cdr3_aa: CASGRRDDIQYF; cdr3_nt: TGTGCCAGCGGTCGTCGGGATGACATTCAGTACTTC
v_call: TRBV10-3; j_call: TRBJ2-3; clone_size: .; d_call: .; cdr3_aa: CAISESGSDTQYF; cdr3_nt: TGTGCCATCAGTGAGTCGGGGTCAGATACGCAGTATTTT
v_call: TRBV27; j_call: TRBJ1-2; clone_size: .; d_call: .; cdr3_aa: CASRPTGIHGYTF; cdr3_nt: TGTGCCAGCAGACCTACAGGGATCCATGGCTACACCTTC
v_call: TRBV15; j_call: TRBJ2-2; clone_size: .; d_call: .; cdr3_aa: CATSSLEGTGELFF; cdr3_nt: TGTGCCACCAGCAGCCTAGAGGGAACCGGGGAGCTGTTTTTT
v_call: TRBV11-2; j_call: TRBJ2-3; clone_size: .; d_call: TRBD1; cdr3_aa: CASSHTGDQADTQYF; cdr3_nt: TGTGCCAGCAGCCATACAGGGGATCAAGCAGATACGCAGTATTTT
v_call: TRBV6-1; j_call: TRBJ1-1; clone_size: .; d_call: .; cdr3_aa: CASSGLKNTEAFF; cdr3_nt: TGTGCCAGCAGTGGCCTCAAGAACACTGAAGCTTTCTTT
v_call: TRBV27; j_call: TRBJ2-2; clone_size: .; d_call: .; cdr3_aa: CASSLHQGGNTGELFF; cdr3_nt: TGTGCCAGCAGTTTACACCAGGGCGGTAACACCGGGGAGCTGTTTTTT
v_call: TRBV6-5; j_call: TRBJ1-2; clone_size: .; d_call: .; cdr3_aa: CASSQNEGYGYTF; cdr3_nt: TGTGCCAGCAGCCAGAACGAGGGCTATGGCTACACCTTC
v_call: TRBV9; j_call: TRBJ2-1; clone_size: .; d_call: TRBD2; cdr3_aa: CASTLGLAGFDEQFF; cdr3_nt: TGTGCCAGCACCTTGGGACTAGCGGGTTTTGATGAGCAGTTCTTC
v_call: TRBV28; j_call: TRBJ1-1; clone_size: .; d_call: .; cdr3_aa: CASASRGSMNTEAFF; cdr3_nt: TGTGCCAGCGCGAGCAGGGGTTCCATGAACACTGAAGCTTTCTTT
v_call: TRBV15; j_call: TRBJ2-4; clone_size: few; d_call: .; cdr3_aa: CATSEGGLAKNIQYF; cdr3_nt: TGTGCCACCAGCGAAGGAGGGCTAGCCAAAAACATTCAGTACTTC
v_call: TRBV19; j_call: TRBJ1-5; clone_size: .; d_call: .; cdr3_aa: CASSPARSRNQPQHF; cdr3_nt: TGTGCCAGTAGTCCTGCTAGGTCTCGCAATCAGCCCCAGCATTTT
v_call: TRBV7-9; j_call: TRBJ1-5; clone_size: .; d_call: TRBD1; cdr3_aa: CASSSGGNQPQHF; cdr3_nt: TGTGCCAGCAGCTCAGGGGGGAATCAGCCCCAGCATTTT
v_call: TRBV19; j_call: TRBJ1-1; clone_size: .; d_call: .; cdr3_aa: CASTPLASTEAFF; cdr3_nt: TGTGCCAGTACCCCTTTGGCTTCCACTGAAGCTTTCTTT
v_call: TRBV19; j_call: TRBJ1-4; clone_size: few; d_call: .; cdr3_aa: CASSNGGTFEKLFF; cdr3_nt: TGTGCCAGTAGTAATGGAGGTACCTTTGAAAAACTGTTTTTT
v_call: TRBV5-6; j_call: TRBJ1-3; clone_size: few; d_call: .; cdr3_aa: CASSPWDPGNTIYF; cdr3_nt: TGTGCCAGCAGCCCCTGGGACCCTGGAAACACCATATATTTT
v_call: TRBV6-5; j_call: TRBJ1-2; clone_size: .; d_call: .; cdr3_aa: CASSLRDFYGYTF; cdr3_nt: TGTGCCAGCTCCTTAAGGGATTTCTATGGCTACACCTTC
v_call: TRBV6-5; j_call: TRBJ1-1; clone_size: .; d_call: TRBD1; cdr3_aa: CASRVQGDTEAFF; cdr3_nt: TGTGCCAGCAGGGTACAGGGGGACACTGAAGCTTTCTTT
v_call: TRBV10-3; j_call: TRBJ1-1; clone_size: .; d_call: .; cdr3_aa: CAISESEGREAFF; cdr3_nt: TGTGCCATCAGTGAGTCGGAAGGACGGGAAGCTTTCTTT
v_call: TRBV7-8; j_call: TRBJ2-2; clone_size: .; d_call: TRBD1; cdr3_aa: CASRPGQSNTGELFF; cdr3_nt: TGTGCCAGCAGACCGGGACAGTCGAACACCGGGGAGCTGTTTTTT
v_call: TRBV6-6; j_call: TRBJ1-5; clone_size: .; d_call: .; cdr3_aa: CASSYPGGIYQPQHF; cdr3_nt: TGTGCCAGCAGTTACCCCGGGGGCATTTATCAGCCCCAGCATTTT